One sample yielded the 13 T cell receptor beta chains listed below, sequenced in a study of CXCR3-negative and CXCR3-positive naive CD8 T cells. Through 5' RACE with UMI labels, the TRB cDNA libraries were prepared. Reprocessing the 5' RACE reads, TCRdb reports a single entry for every CDR3 protein and omits DNA. The sample data list 6,500 to 7,000 distinct CDR3 sequences. Sequencing input: naive CXCR3- CD8+ T cells from blood. Subset indicated: CD45RO-CCR7+CD27+CD95- naive CD8+ T cells lacking CXCR3 (TNR3-). These receptor sequences come from a human donor in good health. Some clones in this sample may be carry-over from other donors' samples.

The gene calls are TRBV9 and TRBJ2-7. Per germline, CDR1 SGDLS and CDR2 YYNGEE. The CDR3 extends over 16 amino acids. CDR3 in amino acids: CASSVGSTGSYDGQYF.

This clonotype is deemed medium-sized (0.01 to 0.1%) by its frequency. The CDR3 protein is CSATPSGGIKYNEQFF. The chain combines TRBV20-1 with TRBJ2-1; the D call of TRBD2 rests on TCRdb alone, since no DNA is present to check it. Germline assignment: CDR1 DFQATT and CDR2 SNEGSKA (reference sequence). The CDR3 has 16 amino acids.

Considering frequency, this clonotype is medium-sized. The V gene is TRBV12-3 or TRBV12-4, the J gene TRBJ2-7. The CDR3 is 15 amino acids. The CDR3 spells CASSLFDPRAYEQYF.

Measured by frequency, this clonotype is medium-sized. This sequence joins TRBV10-3 and TRBJ1-1. Germline V gene sequence: CDR1 ENHRY, CDR2 SYGVKD. There are 16 residues in the CDR3. The CDR3 sequence is CAISEPMDGMNTEAFF.

The chain combines TRBV29-1 with TRBJ2-3; TCRdb's assignment of TRBD2 cannot be checked, as there is no DNA. This CDR3 comprises 14 residues. CDR1 SQVTM and CDR2 ANQGSEA come from the germline V gene. The CDR3 loop reads CSVEVESNTDTQYF.

This CDR3 reads CATRLAESYEQYF. The chain couples TRBV27 to TRBJ2-7; the TCRdb D gene call, TRBD2, has no DNA to confirm it. The CDR3 is made up of 13 amino acids. Germline values: CDR1 MNHEY, CDR2 SMNVEV (reference sequence).

Considering frequency, this clonotype is medium-sized. The chain links TRBV25-1 to TRBJ2-2; TCRdb calls TRBD2, which cannot be checked without DNA. This CDR3 is 16 amino acids long. Germline V lookup: CDR1 MGHDK, CDR2 SYGVNS. Here the CDR3 reads CASSDGASGYTGELFF.

In terms of frequency, this clonotype is medium-sized (0.01 to 0.1%). The gene calls are TRBV20-1 and TRBJ2-3; absent DNA, TCRdb's TRBD1 call cannot be checked. Germline V gives CDR1 DFQATT, CDR2 SNEGSKA (reference sequence). CDR3 size: 16 residues. The CDR3 region is CSATTGPLTHTDTQYF.

This clonotype is labeled medium-sized based on frequency. V and J are TRBV20-1 and TRBJ2-3; TCRdb's assignment of TRBD1 cannot be checked, as there is no DNA. CDR1 and CDR2 from the germline V gene are DFQATT and SNEGSKA (reference sequence). The CDR3 totals 15 residues. CDR3 sequence: CSARDRRGRTDTQYF.

V is TRBV7-6 and J is TRBJ2-1; TCRdb outputs TRBD2, but without DNA this stays unchecked. Germline loops: CDR1 SGHVS, CDR2 FNYEAQ. The CDR3 sequence is 14 residues long. CDR3: CASSFRLGVNEQFF.

This clonotype is classed as medium-sized by frequency. The chain carries TRBV6-6 and TRBJ1-3. The germline V gene encodes CDR1 MNHNY and CDR2 SVGAGI (reference sequence). The CDR3 covers 17 residues. The CDR3 loop reads CASSYSGQAETGNTIYF.

This clonotype counts as medium-sized (0.01 to 0.1%) by frequency. J is TRBJ2-4 and V is TRBV28; the D call from TCRdb, TRBD1, cannot be confirmed without DNA. Germline V gene data show CDR1 as MDHEN and CDR2 as SYDVKM. The CDR3 length is 13 residues. This chain's CDR3 is CASSLTDPHIQYF. Full variable domain (outside the CDR3, taken from reference TRBV28 and TRBJ2-4): DVKVTQSSRYLVKRTGEKVFLECVQDMDHENMFWYRQDPGLGLRLIYFSYDVKMKEKGDIPEGYSVSREKKERFSLILESASTNQTSMYLCASSLTDPHIQYFGAGTRLSVL.

The chain couples TRBV29-1 to TRBJ1-1. There are 12 residues in the CDR3. The germline CDR1 and CDR2 sequences are SQVTM and ANQGSEA. CDR3 loop: CSALSGLAEAFF.